This T cell receptor beta chain was recovered during a study of shared T cell receptors in the human thymus. The V gene lost 0 bases and the J gene lost 0 bases, with 10 bases spanning the gap. In germline, CDR1 is SGHVS, CDR2 FQNEAQ. CDR3 size: 16 residues. Measured with immunoSEQ multiplex PCR; TCRdb has only the in-frame clones, and not every one. The sample carries 550,000 to 800,000 clones, approximately 83% recorded once. The same data also went into a second study, on human thymus T cells.

The J gene is TRBJ2-3, the V gene TRBV7-8; D uncertain. The TCR comes from a girl less than two years old with a congenital heart defect. Sequenced sample: thymocytes. The CDR3 nucleotides are TGTGCCAGCAGCTTAGCCACAAGTTATAGCACAGATACGCAGTATTTT. Amino acid sequence: CASSLATSYSTDTQYF.